The clone carrying this T cell receptor beta chain has at least ten counts. TCR cDNA molecules were tagged individually, and each one carried a unique molecular identifier. One entry per CDR3 protein, called by TCRdb with MiXCR from the 5' RACE reads. The data show around 11,000 distinct CDR3 sequences, roughly 4.3% seen once. The entry originates in a study of spatial heterogeneity in lung cancer. As for the study in general: There were consistently more beta-chain sequences detected than alpha-chain sequences. Averaged across combinations, each unique TCR and UMI pairing appeared more than ten times in raw reads, which were uncorrected.

The time point here: sample taken at primary tumor resection. Tumor, nontumor lung or frozen PBMC supplied whole RNA that was sequenced unsorted. CDR3 length: 13 amino acids. V was clipped by 3 bases and J by 4 bases, with 9 bases between them. Looked up from germline, CDR1 is MDHEN and CDR2 is SYDVKM. The sequenced sample was normal lung tissue next to the tumor, obtained at surgery. The rearrangement joins TRBV28 to TRBJ1-2; D not resolved. The clonotype was recovered from a male donor with early-stage non-small cell lung cancer. This CDR3 is CASSFSGAYGYTF. CDR3 coding DNA: TGTGCCAGCAGTTTTTCGGGAGCCTATGGCTACACCTTC.